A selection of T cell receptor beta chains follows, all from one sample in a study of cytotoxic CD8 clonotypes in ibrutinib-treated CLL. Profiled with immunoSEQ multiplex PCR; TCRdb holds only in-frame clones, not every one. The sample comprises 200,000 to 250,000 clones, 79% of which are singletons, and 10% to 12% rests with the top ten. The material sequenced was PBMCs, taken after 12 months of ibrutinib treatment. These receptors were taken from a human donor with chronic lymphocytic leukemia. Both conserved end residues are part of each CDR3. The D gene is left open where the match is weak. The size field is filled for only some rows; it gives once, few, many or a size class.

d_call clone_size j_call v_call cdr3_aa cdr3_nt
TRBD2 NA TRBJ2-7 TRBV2 CASSQTAGPYEQYF TGTGCCAGCAGTCAGACAGCGGGGCCATACGAGCAGTACTTC
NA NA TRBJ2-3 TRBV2 CASSGEAGDTQYF TGTGCCAGCAGTGGAGAAGCCGGCGATACGCAGTATTTT
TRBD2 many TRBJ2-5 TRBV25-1 CASSNEGTSGDIQETQYF TGTGCCAGCAGTAACGAGGGGACTAGCGGGGACATCCAAGAGACCCAGTACTTC
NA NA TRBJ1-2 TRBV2 CASSGTTYGYTF TGTGCCAGCTCCGGGACGACCTATGGCTACACCTTC
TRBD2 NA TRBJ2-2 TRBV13 CASRRRGSGVAGELFF TGTGCCAGCAGACGTAGGGGCAGCGGGGTAGCCGGGGAGCTGTTTTTT
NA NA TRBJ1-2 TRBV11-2 CASSLADRGYTF TGTGCCAGCAGCCTTGCCGACCGGGGCTACACCTTC
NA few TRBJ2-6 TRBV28 CASTESPGANVLTF TGTGCCAGCACCGAGTCGCCTGGGGCCAACGTCCTGACTTTC
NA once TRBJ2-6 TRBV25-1 CASSPHSGANVLTF TGTGCCAGCAGCCCGCACTCTGGGGCCAACGTCCTGACTTTC
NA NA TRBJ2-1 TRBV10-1 CASSDDRSSYNEQFF TGCGCCAGCAGCGATGACAGAAGCTCCTACAATGAGCAGTTCTTC
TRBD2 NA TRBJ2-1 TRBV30 CAWGLAGNEQFF TGTGCCTGGGGACTAGCGGGCAATGAGCAGTTCTTC
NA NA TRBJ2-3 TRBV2 CASSFLAPSTDTQYF TGTGCCAGCAGCTTTCTAGCGCCCAGCACAGATACGCAGTATTTT
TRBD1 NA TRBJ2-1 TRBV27 CASSKGQPSSYNEQFF TGTGCCAGCAGCAAGGGACAGCCTTCCTCCTACAATGAGCAGTTCTTC
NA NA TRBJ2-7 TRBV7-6 CASSLGGRSEQYF TGTGCCAGCAGCTTAGGGGGCCGGTCCGAGCAGTACTTC
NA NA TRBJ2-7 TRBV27 CASSFSSGHSRYEQYF TGTGCCAGCAGTTTCAGTAGCGGCCACTCACGCTACGAGCAGTACTTC
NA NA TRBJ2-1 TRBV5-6 CASSLGFGDSYNEQFF TGTGCCAGCAGCTTGGGATTCGGAGACTCCTACAATGAGCAGTTCTTC
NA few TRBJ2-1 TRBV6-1 CASRETGNYNEQFF TGTGCCAGCCGAGAAACGGGAAACTACAATGAGCAGTTCTTC
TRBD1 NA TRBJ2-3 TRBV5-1 CASSLVPGQGPSNTQYF TGCGCCAGCAGCTTGGTCCCGGGACAGGGGCCCTCAAATACGCAGTATTTT
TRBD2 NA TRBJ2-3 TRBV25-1 CASSAVTSGTTDTQYF TGTGCCAGCAGTGCCGTTACTAGCGGGACCACAGATACGCAGTATTTT
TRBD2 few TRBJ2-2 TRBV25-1 CASSDPLGGAVTGELFF TGTGCCAGCAGTGACCCTCTCGGGGGGGCGGTCACCGGGGAGCTGTTTTTT
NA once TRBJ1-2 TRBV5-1 CASSLTGLGYTF TGCGCCAGCAGCTTGACAGGGTTGGGCTACACCTTC
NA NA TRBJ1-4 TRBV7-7 CASSLDRYEKLFF TGTGCTAGCAGCTTAGACAGATATGAAAAACTGTTTTTT
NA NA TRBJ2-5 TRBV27 CASSLSSWGTQYF TGTGCCAGCAGTTTATCGAGTTGGGGGACCCAGTACTTC
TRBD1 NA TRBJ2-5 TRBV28 CASSSSQGAGETQYF TGTGCCAGCAGTTCTTCCCAGGGGGCGGGGGAGACCCAGTACTTC
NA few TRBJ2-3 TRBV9 CASSVGAGGQYF TGTGCCAGCAGCGTAGGAGCTGGGGGGCAGTATTTT